These 13 T cell receptor beta chains were sequenced from one sample in a study of blood T cell repertoires in COVID-19. Clones were read by immunoSEQ multiplex PCR, and TCRdb kept only the in-frame ones, dropping some. The sample includes some 120,000 clones, roughly nine tenths seen only once; the top ten take 4.5%. Sequenced sample: peripheral blood. The receptors stem from a man aged 35 to 55 with acute or convalescent COVID-19.

V gene TRBV5-1 combines with J gene TRBJ1-1, with D possibly matching TRBD1 (5 bases). The CDR3 covers 13 residues. The V gene lost 4 bases and the J gene lost 4 bases, with 11 bases spanning the gap. From germline, CDR1 is SGHRS and CDR2 YFSETQ. The CDR3 DNA follows: TGCGCCAGCAGCCGCGACAGCGCCACTGAAGCTTTCTTT. This codes for CASSRDSATEAFF. The full variable domain, with the rest looked up from reference TRBV5-1 and TRBJ1-1, is KAGVTQTPRYLIKTRGQQVTLSCSPISGHRSVSWYQQTPGQGLQFLFEYFSETQRNKGNFPGRFSGRQFSNSRSEMNVSTLELGDSALYLCASSRDSATEAFFGQGTRLTVV.

DNA of the CDR3: TGTGCCAGCAGTGGCGCTAGCGGGGGGAACACCGGGGAGCTGTTTTTT. It yields the protein CASSGASGGNTGELFF. The rearrangement joins TRBV6-1 to TRBJ2-2; 10 nucleotides agree with TRBD2. The CDR3 spans 16 residues. V lost 4 bases to trimming and J lost 1 base; unmatched junction nucleotides: 3. CDR1 is MNHNS and CDR2 is SASEGT in the germline V gene.

The chain recombines TRBV6-5 with TRBJ2-3; a possible D gene is TRBD2 (5 bases). The CDR3 has 13 amino acids. CDR1 is MNHEY and CDR2 is SVGAGI in the germline V gene. V gave up 2 bases and J gave up 4 bases, with 7 bases separating them. CDR3 in amino acids: CASSYGAADTQYF. The CDR3 nucleotides are TGTGCCAGCAGTTACGGAGCGGCAGATACGCAGTATTTT.

The V call is TRBV19, the J call TRBJ1-2; 11 nucleotides line up with TRBD1. V lost 10 bases, J lost 5 bases, and 9 bases stayed unmatched. This CDR3 contains 14 residues. CDR1 LNHDA and CDR2 SQIVND come from the germline V gene (reference sequence). CDR3 amino acids: CATSGQGAYYGYTF. CDR3 nucleotide sequence: TGTGCCACATCCGGACAGGGGGCGTATTATGGCTACACCTTC.

V is TRBV19 and J is TRBJ1-1, with D maybe TRBD1 (6 bases). The CDR3 spans 15 residues. Trimming took off 2 bases at V and 5 bases at J, with 15 bases between the two ends. The V gene's germline CDR1 is LNHDA and CDR2 SQIVND (reference sequence). The CDR3 sequence is CASSIRSQGWTEAFF. The CDR3 DNA reads TGTGCCAGTAGTATAAGGAGTCAGGGGTGGACTGAAGCTTTCTTT.

V gene TRBV4-2 combines with J gene TRBJ1-5; a weak D match, TRBD1 (5 bases). From germline, CDR1 is LGHNA and CDR2 YNFKEQ. This CDR3 region has 14 residues. The V and J ends lost 1 base and 6 bases respectively, with 10 bases between them. CDR3 sequence (DNA): TGTGCCAGCAGCCAAGCGGGGGAGGGTCAGCCCCAGCATTTT. This codes for CASSQAGEGQPQHF.

This chain connects TRBV19 to TRBJ1-1, with unresolved D. The V gene lost 6 bases and the J gene lost 3 bases, with 17 bases spanning the gap. Germline CDR1 reads LNHDA; CDR2 reads SQIVND (reference sequence). This CDR3 comprises 15 residues. CDR3 sequence: CASSVGPPGDTEAFF. CDR3 in DNA: TGTGCCAGTAGCGTTGGACCACCCGGGGACACTGAAGCTTTCTTT.

The rearrangement links TRBV30 to TRBJ2-3; possibly TRBD2 for D (6 bases). Per germline, CDR1 GTSNPN and CDR2 SVGIG (reference sequence). The CDR3 loop spans 13 amino acids. The V gene lost 0 bases and the J gene lost 5 bases, with 9 bases spanning the gap. The CDR3 protein is CAWSVGGGDTQYF. The CDR3 nucleotides read TGTGCCTGGAGTGTCGGGGGAGGAGATACGCAGTATTTT.

The chain recombines TRBV5-8 with TRBJ2-7; perhaps TRBD1 as D (5 bases). Trimming shortened V by 1 base and J by 3 bases, and 14 bases separated the two germline ends. The length of the CDR3 is 15 residues. Germline lookup yields CDR1 SGHTS and CDR2 YDEGEE. The CDR3 DNA sequence: TGTGCCAGCAGCTTGTCCCTAGGGGCTGTCTACGAGCAGTACTTC. It encodes CASSLSLGAVYEQYF.

The chain carries TRBV19 and TRBJ1-3, with TRBD1 matching 10 bases. The CDR3 is 15 residues long. Germline CDR1 and CDR2: LNHDA and SQIVND (reference sequence). With 5 bases clipped from V and 1 base from J, the junction kept 2 bases outside the gene matches. CDR3 nucleotide sequence: TGTGCCAGTAGTCCGGGACAGGGGTCTGGAAACACCATATATTTT. Its translation is CASSPGQGSGNTIYF.

The J gene is TRBJ1-6, the V gene TRBV6-5; 7 bases fit TRBD1. This CDR3 contains 15 residues. Germline assignment: CDR1 MNHEY and CDR2 SVGAGI. Trimming took 5 bases from V and 5 from J; bases not matched to a gene: 6. The CDR3 loop is CASSLDRANNSPLHF. CDR3 DNA: TGTGCCAGCAGTCTAGACAGGGCGAATAATTCACCCCTCCACTTT.

This clone was counted a single time. The chain links TRBV5-6 to TRBJ1-2, with D possibly TRBD1 on 6 matching bases. Germline CDR1 SGHDT, CDR2 YYEEEE. The CDR3 runs to 14 residues. V was pared by 5 bases and J by 2 bases, with 13 bases between. CDR3 region: CASRQYGQNYGYTF. CDR3 DNA sequence: TGTGCCAGCAGACAATACGGACAGAACTATGGCTACACCTTC. Based on the CDR3 plus reference TRBV5-6 and TRBJ1-2, the full variable domain is DAGVTQSPTHLIKTRGQQVTLRCSPKSGHDTVSWYQQALGQGPQFIFQYYEEEERQRGNFPDRFSGHQFPNYSSELNVNALLLGDSALYLCASRQYGQNYGYTFGSGTRLTVV.

The J gene is TRBJ2-7, the V gene TRBV5-6; D gene uncertain. CDR3 size: 14 residues. Germline assignment: CDR1 SGHDT and CDR2 YYEEEE. V was pared by 2 bases and J by 0 bases, with 9 bases between. CDR3 amino acids: CASSFRHLSYEQYF. CDR3 nucleotide sequence: TGTGCCAGCAGCTTCCGACACCTCTCCTACGAGCAGTACTTC.